Below are 23 T cell receptor beta chains sequenced from a single sample in a study of T-cell memory formation after mild COVID-19. TCRdb fed the 5' RACE reads into MiXCR, producing one record per CDR3 protein. The repertoire includes hundreds of thousands of distinct CDR3 sequences, about 20% of them detected once, and 7.5% to 9.5% sits in the top ten. Sequences were obtained from PBMCs or a T cell subset sorted from them (not recorded which). Receptor source: an adult woman who had mild COVID-19 (a few samples of this study predate the infection). Cell type and time point are not known.

The rearrangement links TRBV24-1 to TRBJ2-3, with D possibly matching TRBD2 (6 bases). The germline V gene encodes CDR1 KGHDR and CDR2 SFDVKD. With 3 bases removed from V and 6 bases from J, the gap between germline ends came to 15 bases. There are 15 residues in the CDR3. CDR3 region: CATSDPTSQVDTQYF. The CDR3 DNA reads as TGTGCCACCAGTGATCCAACTAGCCAGGTTGATACGCAGTATTTT.

This clonotype was found a few times. V and J are TRBV24-1 and TRBJ2-1; TRBD2 matches 7 bases. Losses at the gene ends were 2 bases for V and 8 bases for J; bases not matched to a gene: 8. This CDR3 comprises 15 residues. Per the germline V gene, CDR1 is KGHDR and CDR2 is SFDVKD. The chain's CDR3 is CATSDSGRESDEQFF. Written as DNA, the CDR3 is TGTGCCACCAGTGATTCGGGGAGGGAATCGGATGAGCAGTTCTTC.

V gene TRBV15 combines with J gene TRBJ2-2; D unclear. The germline V gene has CDR1 LNHNV and CDR2 YYDKDF (reference sequence). The CDR3 has 12 amino acids. Deletions cut 8 bases from V and 5 bases from J, with 9 bases between. The CDR3 loop reads CATRKGTGELFF. The CDR3 DNA sequence: TGTGCCACCCGAAAGGGTACCGGGGAGCTGTTTTTT.

This clonotype was detected many times. The chain couples TRBV5-1 to TRBJ2-1; 7 nucleotides line up with TRBD2. This CDR3 has 14 residues. With 4 bases clipped from V and 2 bases from J, the junction kept 3 bases outside the gene matches. Germline CDR1 and CDR2: SGHRS and YFSETQ. CDR3: CASSMAGAYNEQFF. The CDR3 DNA is TGCGCCAGCAGCATGGCGGGGGCCTACAATGAGCAGTTCTTC.

This clonotype has more than one count but fewer than ten. This rearrangement joins TRBV29-1 to TRBJ1-2, with D possibly matching TRBD1 (5 bases). The germline gives CDR1 SQVTM, CDR2 ANQGSEA. The length of the CDR3 is 9 residues. Trimming took 3 bases from V and 12 from J, leaving 8 bases between them. The CDR3 DNA is TGCAGCGTTGACCAGGGCGACACCTTC. It is translated as CSVDQGDTF.

This clonotype has a handful of counts. The chain joins TRBV9 to TRBJ2-2; TRBD1 might be the D (5 bases). The V gene's germline CDR1 is SGDLS and CDR2 YYNGEE. The CDR3 covers 14 residues. V gave up 4 bases and J gave up 6 bases, with 13 bases separating them. This CDR3 reads CASSPIQGSGELFF. The CDR3 DNA sequence: TGTGCCAGCAGCCCCATTCAGGGATCCGGGGAGCTGTTTTTT.

This clonotype appeared a few times. The chain carries TRBV2 and TRBJ2-1, with D unclear. The CDR3 is 13 residues long. V was pared by 10 bases and J by 0 bases, with 10 bases between. Germline V gene lookup returns CDR1 SNHLY and CDR2 FYNNEI. CDR3 amino acids: CATKISSYNEQFF. The CDR3 bases are TGTGCCACCAAAATCTCCTCCTACAATGAGCAGTTCTTC.

This clonotype was picked up a small number of times. V and J are TRBV18 and TRBJ1-5, with D perhaps matching TRBD1 (5 bases). The V gene lost 2 bases and the J gene lost 7 bases, with 12 bases spanning the gap. Per germline, CDR1 KGHSH and CDR2 LQKENI. CDR3 size: 14 residues. CDR3 sequence reads: CASSPSSRDQPQHF. The CDR3 bases are TGTGCCAGCTCACCATCAAGTCGGGACCAGCCCCAGCATTTT.

For the CDR3, the DNA is TGTGCCATCACCCCAGTAATGAACACTGAAGCTTTCTTT. This encodes CAITPVMNTEAFF. The chain uses TRBV10-3 and TRBJ1-1; D not resolved. Germline loops: CDR1 ENHRY, CDR2 SYGVKD. This CDR3 comprises 13 residues. V was cut by 7 bases and J by 0 bases, with 9 bases left in between.

V and J are TRBV4-3 and TRBJ2-3; 12 bases match TRBD2. Germline values: CDR1 LGHNA, CDR2 YSLEER. Trimming took 4 bases from V and 4 from J; bases not matched to a gene: 6. The CDR3 extends over 16 amino acids. The CDR3 loop is CASSPRLAGASDTQYF. DNA for the CDR3: TGCGCCAGCAGCCCTAGACTAGCGGGAGCCTCAGATACGCAGTATTTT.

There are a few counts of this clonotype. This chain joins TRBV5-1 and TRBJ2-7, with a tentative D call TRBD2 (5 bases). Germline CDR1 is SGHRS and CDR2 is YFSETQ. This CDR3 has 15 residues. V was clipped by 0 bases and J by 1 base, with 11 bases between them. CDR3 sequence (DNA): TGCGCCAGCAGCTTGGCATTGAGGGATTCCTACGAGCAGTACTTC. This translates into CASSLALRDSYEQYF.

There are a few counts of this clonotype. The rearrangement uses TRBV6-1 and TRBJ1-5; the D is unclear. This CDR3 contains 13 residues. The germline V gene encodes CDR1 MNHNS and CDR2 SASEGT. V was shortened by 5 bases and J by 2 bases, with 7 bases between the two germline ends. The CDR3 DNA follows: TGTGCCAGCAGTATCTATGGCAATCAGCCCCAGCATTTT. Translation gives CASSIYGNQPQHF.

The J gene is TRBJ1-1, the V gene TRBV7-9; D is uncertain. The CDR3 covers 14 residues. In germline, CDR1 is SEHNR, CDR2 FQNEAQ (reference sequence). V was cut by 8 bases and J by 0 bases, with 13 bases left in between. The CDR3, as DNA: TGTGCCAGCGGAAGGTGGCAGATGAACACTGAAGCTTTCTTT. Its translation: CASGRWQMNTEAFF.

V usage is TRBV5-1 and J usage is TRBJ2-7, with D possibly TRBD2 on 6 matching bases. CDR1 and CDR2 from the germline V gene are SGHRS and YFSETQ. The CDR3 spans 14 residues. V was clipped by 2 bases and J by 0 bases, with 9 bases between them. The DNA of the CDR3 is TGCGCCAGCAGCTTTTCTAGCGCCTCCTACGAGCAGTACTTC. Protein: CASSFSSASYEQYF.

The chain uses TRBV12-3 or TRBV12-4 and TRBJ1-2; unclear D gene. Trimming left V 2 bases short and J 3 bases short, with 10 bases between. The length of the CDR3 is 14 residues. The CDR3 DNA reads as TGTGCCAGCAGTTTACCTGGGGTCGACTATGGCTACACCTTC. Its translation is CASSLPGVDYGYTF.

This clonotype was recorded a few times. The rearrangement joins TRBV12-3 or TRBV12-4 to TRBJ1-5; weak D call: TRBD1 (6 bases). This CDR3 contains 17 residues. Trimming removed 0 bases from V and 5 bases from J, with 17 bases in between. CDR3 loop: CASSLAHGTRPDQPQHF. Written as DNA, the CDR3 is TGTGCCAGCAGTTTAGCGCACGGGACACGGCCCGATCAGCCCCAGCATTTT.

V usage is TRBV7-2 and J usage is TRBJ2-1; a possible D gene is TRBD1 (6 bases). The CDR3 is 16 amino acids. Trimming removed 1 base from V and 7 bases from J, with 17 bases in between. The V gene's germline CDR1 is SGHTA and CDR2 FQGNSA. The chain's CDR3 is CASSLVSGVSGNEQFF. DNA for the CDR3: TGTGCCAGCAGCTTAGTGTCAGGGGTGTCAGGTAATGAGCAGTTCTTC. Full variable domain (remainder filled in from reference TRBV7-2 and TRBJ2-1): GAGVSQSPSNKVTEKGKDVELRCDPISGHTALYWYRQSLGQGLEFLIYFQGNSAPDKSGLPSDRFSAERTGGSVSTLTIQRTQQEDSAVYLCASSLVSGVSGNEQFFGPGTRLTVL.

This clonotype was detected a few times. The J gene is TRBJ1-5, the V gene TRBV7-2, with D unresolved. CDR1 is SGHTA and CDR2 is FQGNSA in the germline V gene. Trimming took off 2 bases at V and 5 bases at J, with 7 bases between the two ends. The CDR3 covers 13 residues. CDR3 bases: TGTGCCAGCAGCTTAAGGGCGGATCAGCCCCAGCATTTT. Translated, it gives CASSLRADQPQHF.

This clonotype showed up just a few times. The rearrangement uses TRBV7-9 and TRBJ2-3; 11 nucleotides agree with TRBD2. CDR3 length: 15 amino acids. Germline trimming cut 6 bases from V and 6 bases from J; bases unmatched to any gene: 8. Germline V lookup: CDR1 SEHNR, CDR2 FQNEAQ (reference sequence). CDR3: CASSFPTSGKDTQYF. DNA for the CDR3: TGTGCCAGCAGTTTCCCGACTAGCGGGAAGGATACGCAGTATTTT.

This clonotype has a handful of counts. The rearrangement uses TRBV7-2 and TRBJ2-1; 12 positions match TRBD2. With 5 bases clipped from V and 6 bases from J, the junction kept 8 bases outside the gene matches. Germline V gene data show CDR1 as SGHTA and CDR2 as FQGNSA. The CDR3 is 16 amino acids. CDR3 amino acids: CASSPLRLAGVNEQFF. The CDR3 DNA reads TGTGCCAGCAGCCCACTTCGACTAGCGGGAGTCAATGAGCAGTTCTTC.

This chain connects TRBV6-6 to TRBJ2-5; 10 nucleotides align to TRBD2. The CDR3 consists of 16 residues. V shed 2 bases and J 4 bases; nucleotides not matched to a gene: 7. Germline V lookup: CDR1 MNHNY, CDR2 SVGAGI (reference sequence). This CDR3 reads CASSYPSSGRGETQYF. DNA of the CDR3: TGTGCCAGCAGTTACCCGTCTAGCGGGAGAGGAGAGACCCAGTACTTC.

This chain joins TRBV25-1 and TRBJ2-1, with 11 positions matching TRBD2. V was pared by 3 bases and J by 9 bases, with 4 bases of the junction left unmatched. The V gene's germline CDR1 is MGHDK and CDR2 SYGVNS. The CDR3 loop spans 14 amino acids. CDR3 sequence reads: CASSELAGGREQFF. The CDR3 coding sequence is TGTGCCAGCAGTGAGCTAGCGGGGGGCCGTGAGCAGTTCTTC.

This clonotype was counted only a few times. V is TRBV7-3 and J is TRBJ2-2; D uncertain. Germline V gene sequence: CDR1 SGHTA, CDR2 FQGTGA. V was pared by 0 bases and J by 0 bases, with 11 bases between. The CDR3 runs to 17 residues. CDR3 region: CASSLTSDNANTGELFF. CDR3 nucleotide sequence: TGTGCCAGCAGCTTAACCAGCGACAACGCGAACACCGGGGAGCTGTTTTTT.